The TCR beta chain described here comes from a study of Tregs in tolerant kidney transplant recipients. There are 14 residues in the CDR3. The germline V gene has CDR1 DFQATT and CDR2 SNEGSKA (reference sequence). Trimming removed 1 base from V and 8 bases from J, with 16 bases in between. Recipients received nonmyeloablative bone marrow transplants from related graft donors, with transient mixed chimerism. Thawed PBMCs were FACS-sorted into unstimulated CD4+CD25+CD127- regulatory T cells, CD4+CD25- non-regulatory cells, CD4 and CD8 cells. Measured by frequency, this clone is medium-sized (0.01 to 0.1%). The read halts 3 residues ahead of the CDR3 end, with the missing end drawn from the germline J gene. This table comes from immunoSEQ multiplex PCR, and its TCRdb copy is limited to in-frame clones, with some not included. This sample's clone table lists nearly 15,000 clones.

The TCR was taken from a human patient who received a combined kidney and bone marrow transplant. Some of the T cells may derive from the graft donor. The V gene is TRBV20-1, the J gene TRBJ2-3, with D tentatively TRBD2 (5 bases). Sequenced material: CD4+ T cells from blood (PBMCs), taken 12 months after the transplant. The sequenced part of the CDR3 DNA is TGCAGTGCTAGAGGGCCCTACCCAGGAGGTACG. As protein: CSARGPYPGGT. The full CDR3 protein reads CSARGPYPGGTQYF.